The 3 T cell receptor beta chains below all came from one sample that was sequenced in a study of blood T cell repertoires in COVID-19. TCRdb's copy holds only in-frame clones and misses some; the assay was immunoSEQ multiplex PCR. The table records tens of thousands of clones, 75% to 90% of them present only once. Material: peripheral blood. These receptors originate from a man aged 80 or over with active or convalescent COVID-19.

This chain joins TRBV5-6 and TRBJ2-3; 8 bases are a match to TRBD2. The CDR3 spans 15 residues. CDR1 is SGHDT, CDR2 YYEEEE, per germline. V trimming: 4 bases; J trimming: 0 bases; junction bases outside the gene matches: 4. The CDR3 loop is CASSRQRGSTDTQYF. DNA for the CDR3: TGTGCCAGCAGCCGCCAGCGGGGGAGCACAGATACGCAGTATTTT.

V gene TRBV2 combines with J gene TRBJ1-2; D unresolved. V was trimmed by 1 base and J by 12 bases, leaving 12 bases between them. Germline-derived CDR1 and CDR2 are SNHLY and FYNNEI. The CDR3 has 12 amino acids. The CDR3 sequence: CASSEGRDSNTF. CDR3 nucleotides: TGTGCCAGCAGTGAAGGGAGGGATTCAAACACCTTC.

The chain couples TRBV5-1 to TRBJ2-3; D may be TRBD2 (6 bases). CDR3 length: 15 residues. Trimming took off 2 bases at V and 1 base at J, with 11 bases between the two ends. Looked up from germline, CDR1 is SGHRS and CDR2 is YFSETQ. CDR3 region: CASSLGRGGTDTQYF. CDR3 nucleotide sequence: TGCGCCAGCAGCTTAGGGCGGGGAGGCACAGATACGCAGTATTTT.